Given below is one T cell receptor (beta chain) in context. Its antigen is not identified. This specimen belongs to a study of healthy donors' naive CD4 and CD8 T cells. General study results and limits: Negatively charged CDR3s marked CD8+ lineage; positively charged CDR3s marked CD4+ lineage.

Each TCR library used 500 ng of total RNA and a linear amplification protocol. TCRdb itself ran the reads through MiXCR, one entry per CDR3 protein. Of 150,000 to 200,000 distinct CDR3 sequences in the sample, about four fifths were seen once. The trim removed 0 bases at V and 0 bases at J, leaving 1 base unmatched. The germline CDR1 and CDR2 sequences are ENHRY and SYGVKD. This CDR3 has 15 amino acids. This receptor was taken from a pool of human donors in good health; the sample pools cells from several healthy donors. The chain has TRBV10-3 and TRBJ2-7; 8 bases agree with TRBD1. Sequencing was carried out using naive CD4+ and CD8+ T cells sorted from blood, pooled from several donors. CDR3 protein: CAISESDRGSYEQYF. The CDR3 DNA is TGTGCCATCAGTGAGTCCGACAGGGGCTCCTACGAGCAGTACTTC.